The 20 T cell receptor beta chains below were found in one sample sequenced in a study of Ad26.COV2.S vaccination and SARS-CoV-2 variants. The table came from immunoSEQ multiplex PCR; TCRdb's copy has only in-frame clones and leaves some out. The top ten hold 2% to 2.5% of the sample, which has 300,000 to 400,000 clones, around 81% seen once. The treatment is: roughly 18 received Ad26.COV2.S at low or high dose, single or two shots; 5 received placebo; per-sample allocation not given. Sampling took place 63 days after the first vaccine or placebo injection. The source was peripheral blood, collected in a trial of Ad26.COV2.S vaccine versus placebo. The receptors come from a person between 18 and 60 years old who received the Ad26.COV2.S COVID-19 vaccine or a placebo.

V and J are TRBV18 and TRBJ1-4, with TRBD1 as a possible D gene (6 bases). The CDR3 has 16 amino acids. V gave up 4 bases and J gave up 0 bases, with 12 bases separating them. Germline lookup yields CDR1 KGHSH and CDR2 LQKENI. The CDR3 sequence is CASSLRQDATNEKLFF. The CDR3, as DNA: TGTGCCAGCTCACTGCGACAGGACGCAACTAATGAAAAACTGTTTTTT. The variable domain in full, with the rest retrieved from reference TRBV18 and TRBJ1-4, is NAGVMQNPRHLVRRRGQEARLRCSPMKGHSHVYWYRQLPEEGLKFMVYLQKENIIDESGMPKERFSAEFPKEGPSILRIQQVVRGDSAAYFCASSLRQDATNEKLFFGSGTQLSVL.

The chain uses TRBV2 and TRBJ1-2; perhaps TRBD1 as D (5 bases). This CDR3 comprises 13 residues. Trimming pared 6 bases from V and 0 bases from J, leaving 8 bases between. Germline CDR1 SNHLY, CDR2 FYNNEI. The CDR3 nucleotides are TGTGCCAGCAGGCAGGGCACTAACTATGGCTACACCTTC. Its protein is CASRQGTNYGYTF.

The V call is TRBV5-1, the J call TRBJ2-6, with TRBD1 matching over 9 bases. The J segment lost 0 bases and the V segment lost 3 bases, leaving 4 bases of the junction unmatched. The CDR3 contains 17 residues. Looked up from germline, CDR1 is SGHRS and CDR2 is YFSETQ. DNA for the CDR3: TGCGCCAGCAGCTCACAGGGGGCTAGCTCTGGGGCCAACGTCCTGACTTTC. Its protein product is CASSSQGASSGANVLTF.

The chain recombines TRBV2 with TRBJ2-1, with D unresolved. This CDR3 is built from 12 residues. V was clipped by 4 bases and J by 6 bases, with 7 bases between them. Looked up from germline, CDR1 is SNHLY and CDR2 is FYNNEI. CDR3 region: CASSVTTNEQFF. Here the CDR3 DNA reads TGTGCCAGCAGTGTCACAACCAATGAGCAGTTCTTC.

The chain employs TRBV5-4 and TRBJ2-4, with D tentatively TRBD1 (5 bases). The CDR3 is made up of 14 amino acids. Germline V gives CDR1 SGHNT, CDR2 YYREEE (reference sequence). Trimming removed 4 bases at V and 6 bases at J, with 14 bases between. The CDR3 DNA reads TGTGCCAGCAGCCCGCCAGGGATCGGAAACATTCAGTACTTC. This translates into CASSPPGIGNIQYF.

V is TRBV29-1 and J is TRBJ2-3, with 11 bases lining up with TRBD2. In germline, CDR1 is SQVTM, CDR2 ANQGSEA. This CDR3 is 19 amino acids long. Germline trimming cut 7 bases from V and 2 bases from J; bases unmatched to any gene: 20. The CDR3 bases are TGCAGCGCTCGCGGACAGTTTTCTAGCGGGGGGCCTCCCACAGATACGCAGTATTTT. It specifies CSARGQFSSGGPPTDTQYF.

The chain uses TRBV7-2 and TRBJ2-5; D ambiguous. V was clipped by 0 bases and J by 3 bases, with 8 bases between them. This CDR3 spans 14 amino acids. The germline CDR1 and CDR2 sequences are SGHTA and FQGNSA. The CDR3 protein is CASSLARWEETQYF. The CDR3 DNA sequence: TGTGCCAGCAGCTTAGCCAGGTGGGAAGAGACCCAGTACTTC.

The rearrangement uses TRBV4-1 and TRBJ1-3, with D uncertain. The CDR3 consists of 15 residues. Trimming took 0 bases from V and 2 from J, leaving 8 bases between them. From germline, CDR1 is MGHRA and CDR2 YSYEKL. CDR3 residues: CASSQDRGPGNTIYF. CDR3 coding DNA: TGCGCCAGCAGCCAAGATCGAGGTCCTGGAAACACCATATATTTT.

The V and J genes are TRBV19 and TRBJ2-7; D is unclear. V was pared by 5 bases and J by 7 bases, with 9 bases between. Looked up from germline, CDR1 is LNHDA and CDR2 is SQIVND (reference sequence). The CDR3 extends over 11 amino acids. CDR3 sequence (DNA): TGTGCCAGTAGTGCCGTAGGGGAGCAGTACTTC. Translating gives CASSAVGEQYF.

The rearrangement links TRBV6-6 to TRBJ2-2, with D hard to call. The V and J ends lost 2 bases and 6 bases respectively, with 4 bases between them. CDR1 is MNHNY and CDR2 is SVGAGI in the germline V gene (reference sequence). This CDR3 has 12 residues. The CDR3 nucleotides read TGTGCCAGCAGTTACAACCCCGGGGAGCTGTTTTTT. Encoded protein: CASSYNPGELFF.

The CDR3 protein is CASSLDREQETQYF. The CDR3 nucleotides are TGTGCCAGCAGTTTAGACAGGGAGCAAGAGACCCAGTACTTC. The V and J genes are TRBV28 and TRBJ2-5, with TRBD1 matching over 7 bases. The CDR3 runs to 14 residues. Germline V gene data show CDR1 as MDHEN and CDR2 as SYDVKM. The V gene end was trimmed by 2 bases and the J gene end by 2 bases; junction bases not matched to a gene: 2.

This chain uses TRBV6-5 with TRBJ1-2; D gene unclear. V was pared by 5 bases and J by 3 bases, with 13 bases between. The germline gives CDR1 MNHEY, CDR2 SVGAGI. CDR3 length equals 14 residues. CDR3 nucleotides: TGTGCCAGCAGTACGTCATCAAGTCACTATGGCTACACCTTC. It encodes CASSTSSSHYGYTF.

J is TRBJ1-5 and V is TRBV30; D ambiguous. Trimming removed 2 bases at V and 5 bases at J, with 13 bases between. In germline, CDR1 is GTSNPN, CDR2 SVGIG (reference sequence). The CDR3 contains 14 residues. In DNA form, the CDR3 reads TGTGCCTGGAGTTTAGAGGCGCGATATCAGCCCCAGCATTTT. Translated, it gives CAWSLEARYQPQHF.

The V call is TRBV7-8, the J call TRBJ1-1; tentative D call: TRBD1 (5 bases). V was cut by 5 bases and J by 1 base, with 8 bases left in between. Germline V lookup: CDR1 SGHVS, CDR2 FQNEAQ. This CDR3 has 13 amino acids. In DNA form, the CDR3 reads TGTGCCAGCAGCAGGCAGGGGAACACTGAAGCTTTCTTT. Translated: CASSRQGNTEAFF.

The V gene is TRBV7-2, the J gene TRBJ1-2; TRBD1 matches at 7 bases. The CDR3 is 15 residues long. The J segment lost 3 bases and the V segment lost 1 base, leaving 5 bases of the junction unmatched. CDR1 is SGHTA, CDR2 FQGNSA, per germline. The CDR3 loop reads CASSLVIRGDYGYTF. DNA for the CDR3: TGTGCCAGCAGCTTAGTCATCAGGGGGGACTATGGCTACACCTTC.

The chain employs TRBV29-1 and TRBJ2-7, with TRBD2 matching 10 bases. This CDR3 comprises 15 residues. Germline V gene data show CDR1 as SQVTM and CDR2 as ANQGSEA. With V trimmed by 4 bases and J by 2 bases, 8 bases remained unmatched. The CDR3 region is CSVGDLAGDPYEQYF. Here the CDR3 DNA reads TGCAGCGTTGGGGACCTAGCGGGGGACCCCTACGAGCAGTACTTC.

This sequence joins TRBV19 and TRBJ2-7, with 9 bases matching TRBD1. CDR3 length equals 13 residues. V dropped 9 bases and J dropped 4; count of bases not matched to a gene: 7. Looked up from germline, CDR1 is LNHDA and CDR2 is SQIVND (reference sequence). CDR3 region: CASTGGAGYEQYF. The CDR3 nucleotides read TGTGCCAGCACAGGGGGCGCTGGATACGAGCAGTACTTC.

This clone was seen only once. The chain has TRBV28 and TRBJ1-4, with no clear D. The germline gives CDR1 MDHEN, CDR2 SYDVKM. The CDR3 is 12 residues long. Trimming cost V 5 bases and J 7 bases, with 8 bases left between them. CDR3 in DNA: TGTGCCAGCAGTCCACACGGTGAAAAACTGTTTTTT. The encoded protein is CASSPHGEKLFF.

V usage is TRBV28 and J usage is TRBJ2-7; D not certain. V shed 5 bases and J shed 6 bases, with 20 bases lying between them. CDR1 MDHEN and CDR2 SYDVKM come from the germline V gene. The CDR3 sequence is 15 residues long. The CDR3 coding sequence is TGTGCCAGCAGTCCCGCGCAGGTAGGAATCTCCGAGCAGTACTTC. This translates into CASSPAQVGISEQYF. Full variable domain (remainder filled in from reference TRBV28 and TRBJ2-7): DVKVTQSSRYLVKRTGEKVFLECVQDMDHENMFWYRQDPGLGLRLIYFSYDVKMKEKGDIPEGYSVSREKKERFSLILESASTNQTSMYLCASSPAQVGISEQYFGPGTRLTVT.

A single count supports this clone. The rearrangement joins TRBV6-5 to TRBJ1-3; D is unresolved. V dropped 0 bases and J dropped 0 bases, with 6 bases sitting between them. CDR3 length: 15 amino acids. Germline lookup yields CDR1 MNHEY and CDR2 SVGAGI. CDR3 nucleotides: TGTGCCAGCAGTTACTCCCCACCCTCTGGAAACACCATATATTTT. As protein: CASSYSPPSGNTIYF.